This T cell receptor beta chain was identified in a study of T cells in Graves' hyperthyroidism and ophthalmopathy. Trimming cost V 3 bases and J 9 bases, with 18 bases left between them. The V gene's germline CDR1 is PRHDT and CDR2 FYEKMQ (reference sequence). The CDR3 spans 14 residues. Only a few counts were recorded for this clonotype. Its antigen is unidentified. RNA transcripts were the template for amplifying TCR beta CDR3 regions. When the TCR CDR3 underwent first-round RT-PCR, the HTBI primer set was used. TCRdb itself ran the multiplex PCR reads through MiXCR, one entry per CDR3 protein. The top ten clones hold around 15% of a sample with about 770,000 distinct CDR3 sequences, roughly a sixth of them seen once. Study-level findings and limits: Blood also held most thyroid clonotypes expanded beyond 0.001. With a median lead of around 6.7 months before onset, the model predicted ophthalmopathy.

The sequence derives from a woman aged 50 to 60 with Graves' hyperthyroidism that later progressed to Graves' ophthalmopathy. Sequenced: blood. V usage is TRBV13 and J usage is TRBJ2-7; a possible D gene is TRBD1 (6 bases). The CDR3 protein is CASSFYNSGAVQYF. The CDR3 DNA is TGTGCCAGCAGCTTCTACAATTCAGGGGCGGTGCAGTACTTC.